The 19 T cell receptor beta chains listed next were all sequenced from one sample in a study of T cell clonality in common variable immunodeficiency. Overall study results and limits: Common variable immunodeficiency TCR beta sequences reportedly had fewer deletions and N-nucleotide insertions.

Sequencing was performed with immunoSEQ multiplex PCR; in TCRdb, only in-frame clones are kept and a portion is missing. Listed for the sample are about 26,000 clones, none seen a single time. These receptors have no identified antigens. The sequencing sample was made of peripheral blood mononuclear cells. The receptors were gathered from a human donor with common variable immunodeficiency.

This clone was seen repeatedly, ten times or more. The sequenced CDR3 bases are TGCAGTGCTAGAGATTGGGGCGACATCCCCAATGAG. Its protein is CSARDWGDIPNE. From start to end, the CDR3 is CSARDWGDIPNEQFF. The chain employs TRBV20-1 and TRBJ2-1; a possible D gene is TRBD1 (5 bases). The sequence runs out 3 residues before the end of the CDR3; the remainder is reconstructed from the germline J gene. V lost 0 bases and J 6 bases, leaving 15 bases between the germline ends. The length of the CDR3 is 15 residues. CDR1 DFQATT and CDR2 SNEGSKA come from the germline V gene (reference sequence).

There are many counts of this clone. The CDR3 is cut off 3 residues early in the read; its end comes from the germline J gene. V gene TRBV5-4 combines with J gene TRBJ2-3; D gene uncertain. In germline, CDR1 is SGHNT, CDR2 YYREEE (reference sequence). V lost 0 bases and J lost 1, with 3 bases in between. The CDR3 sequence is 13 residues long. The CDR3 spells CASSLGGTDTQYF. Incomplete CDR3 DNA: TGTGCCAGCAGCTTGGGCGGCACAGATACG. Drawing the rest from reference TRBV5-4 and TRBJ2-3, the complete variable domain is ETGVTQSPTHLIKTRGQQVTLRCSSQSGHNTVSWYQQALGQGPQFIFQYYREEENGRGNFPPRFSGLQFPNYSSELNVNALELDDSALYLCASSLGGTDTQYFGPGTRLTVL.

This clone was picked up many times. The read ends 3 residues shy of where the CDR3 ends; the end is completed using the germline J gene. This chain uses TRBV28 with TRBJ2-3; 8 bases line up with TRBD1. The trim removed 6 bases at V and 2 bases at J, leaving 10 bases unmatched. CDR1 is MDHEN and CDR2 is SYDVKM in the germline V gene. This CDR3 spans 16 amino acids. This chain's CDR3 is CASSPGTGIYTDTQYF. Partial CDR3 DNA: TGTGCCAGCAGCCCTGGGACAGGCATTTACACAGATACG.

This clone occurred many times. CDR3 residues: CSVVLAYSTDTQYF. Partial CDR3 DNA: TGCAGCGTTGTTTTAGCGTACAGCACAGATACG. The chain carries TRBV29-1 and TRBJ2-3; perhaps TRBD2 as D (5 bases). From the germline J gene comes the end of the CDR3, since the read stops 3 residues before it. This CDR3 is 14 amino acids long. In germline, CDR1 is SQVTM, CDR2 ANQGSEA. V lost 4 bases and J 0 bases, leaving 11 bases between the germline ends.

This clone was counted ten times or more. The read comes to an end 3 residues before the CDR3 does, leaving the germline J gene to fill in the end. The V gene is TRBV7-3, the J gene TRBJ1-2; no clear D gene. Trimming took off 0 bases at V and 3 bases at J, with 5 bases between the two ends. CDR3 length: 13 amino acids. Germline loops: CDR1 SGHTA, CDR2 FQGTGA. CDR3 loop: CASSLTGDYGYTF. Incomplete CDR3 DNA: TGTGCCAGCAGCTTAACCGGGGACTATGGC. The variable domain in full, completed from reference TRBV7-3 and TRBJ1-2, reads GAGVSQTPSNKVTEKGKYVELRCDPISGHTALYWYRQSLGQGPEFLIYFQGTGAADDSGLPNDRFFAVRPEGSVSTLKIQRTERGDSAVYLCASSLTGDYGYTFGSGTRLTVV.

In its sample, this clone was seen a few times. The CDR3 is cut off 3 residues early in the read; its end comes from the germline J gene. The sample carries other DNA sequences with the same CDR3. The chain has TRBV18 and TRBJ1-4, with 7 bases that match TRBD1. CDR3 size: 15 residues. Germline V gene lookup returns CDR1 KGHSH and CDR2 LQKENI. J lost 8 bases, V lost 3 bases, and 9 bases had no gene match. The CDR3 bases that were read are TGTGCCAGCTCACCGAGACAGGGAACAGGGGAAAAA. This encodes CASSPRQGTGEK. The CDR3 in full is CASSPRQGTGEKLFF.

Concerning this clone: The observed sequence ends 3 residues before the CDR3 terminus, with the missing tail filled in from the germline J gene. J is TRBJ2-5 and V is TRBV5-6; 8 nucleotides agree with TRBD2. CDR1 and CDR2 (germline): SGHDT, YYEEEE. CDR3 length: 14 amino acids. V dropped 6 bases and J dropped 5; count of bases not matched to a gene: 9. CDR3 amino acids: CASKLGLARETQYF. CDR3 bases read: TGTGCCAGCAAACTCGGACTAGCTCGTGAGACC.

This clone was counted many times. The CDR3 end lies 3 residues beyond the end of the read and is filled in from the germline J gene. The gene calls are TRBV5-1 and TRBJ1-4; D ambiguous. V lost 2 bases to trimming and J lost 0 bases, with 5 bases between them. This CDR3 contains 14 residues. CDR1 SGHRS and CDR2 YFSETQ come from the germline V gene. CDR3 bases read: TGCGCCAGCAGCTTCGGGGCAACTAATGAAAAA. Its translation is CASSFGATNEK. The CDR3 in full is CASSFGATNEKLFF.

This clone came up many times. The read halts 3 residues ahead of the CDR3 end, with the missing end drawn from the germline J gene. The J gene is TRBJ2-7, the V gene TRBV12-5; D is unclear. With 10 bases removed from V and 2 bases from J, the gap between germline ends came to 18 bases. This CDR3 is built from 14 residues. In germline, CDR1 is LGHNT, CDR2 FRNRAP. This chain's CDR3 is CATIINSPPYEQYF. The part of the CDR3 DNA that was read is TGTGCTACGATCATAAACAGCCCTCCCTACGAG. The whole variable domain, remainder taken from reference TRBV12-5 and TRBJ2-7, is DARVTQTPRHKVTEMGQEVTMRCQPILGHNTVFWYRQTMMQGLELLAYFRNRAPLDDSGMPKDRFSAEMPDATLATLKIQPSEPRDSAVYFCATIINSPPYEQYFGPGTRLTVT.

With respect to this clone: The sequenced fragment ends 3 residues before the CDR3 boundary, so the rest is inferred from the germline J gene. The chain recombines TRBV10-2 with TRBJ1-1; tentatively, D is TRBD1 (5 bases). The length of the CDR3 is 13 residues. Germline V gene lookup returns CDR1 WSHSY and CDR2 SAAADI. Trimming left V 6 bases short and J 4 bases short, with 12 bases between. The CDR3: CASREHGATEAFF. The CDR3 bases that were read are TGCGCCAGCAGGGAGCATGGGGCCACTGAA.

With respect to this clone: Coverage ceases 3 residues before the CDR3 finishes, and the germline J gene fills in the end. The rearrangement joins TRBV5-5 to TRBJ1-4; TRBD1 is a possible D gene (5 bases). The CDR3 is 13 residues long. V lost 0 bases and J 8 bases, leaving 8 bases between the germline ends. The germline CDR1 and CDR2 sequences are SGHKS and YYEKEE (reference sequence). The CDR3: CASSLVTGEKLFF. Incomplete CDR3 DNA: TGTGCCAGCAGCTTGGTAACAGGCGAAAAA.

This clone was found a few times. The DNA ends 3 residues before the CDR3 does, and the rest of the CDR3 is filled in from the germline J gene. V is TRBV5-1 and J is TRBJ2-7; D is possibly TRBD1 (5 bases). CDR1 is SGHRS and CDR2 is YFSETQ in the germline V gene. Trimming removed 0 bases from V and 6 bases from J, with 16 bases in between. This CDR3 is 15 amino acids long. The CDR3 bases that were read are TGCGCCAGCAGCTTGGCTTTGGGGCAGGGTCGCGAG. This encodes CASSLALGQGRE. The CDR3 as a whole reads CASSLALGQGREQYF.

This clone has only a few counts. With the read ending 3 residues before the CDR3 end, the germline J gene is used to fill in that end. This chain joins TRBV11-2 and TRBJ2-7, with 9 bases that match TRBD1. The V and J ends lost 4 bases and 6 bases, in that order; junction bases with no gene match: 1. Per germline, CDR1 SGHAT and CDR2 FQNNGV. The CDR3 sequence is 12 residues long. Partial CDR3 DNA: TGTGCCAGCAGCTCACAGGGGGCCGAG. It yields the protein CASSSQGAE. The entire CDR3 protein reads CASSSQGAEQYF.

The table lists this clone with many counts. The read terminates 3 residues ahead of where the CDR3 ends, so the germline J gene completes it. The chain couples TRBV23-1 to TRBJ2-2, with TRBD2 matching over 10 bases. TRBV23-1 carries the ORF label, with uncertain function. This CDR3 spans 18 amino acids. V dropped 6 bases and J dropped 7; count of bases not matched to a gene: 17. This chain's CDR3 is CASSRPFFSGGQYGELFF. CDR3 DNA, as far as it was read: TGCGCCAGCAGCCGACCCTTCTTTAGCGGGGGGCAATACGGGGAG.

This clone showed up many times. The CDR3 end is not reached by the read, which stops 3 residues before it; the germline J gene fills it in. This sequence joins TRBV7-2 and TRBJ2-5; 11 positions match TRBD2. The CDR3 has 15 amino acids. Germline CDR1 reads SGHTA; CDR2 reads FQGNSA. The V segment lost 5 bases and the J segment 4 bases; nucleotides outside the gene matches: 6. The sequenced CDR3 bases are TGTGCCAGCAGCCCCGGGACTAGCGGACTAGAGACC. It yields the protein CASSPGTSGLET. From start to end, the CDR3 is CASSPGTSGLETQYF.

The sample holds many counts of this clone. The read gets to within 3 residues of the CDR3 end, and the germline J gene fills in the rest. This chain connects TRBV12-3 or TRBV12-4 to TRBJ2-7; no clear D gene. Trimming pared 0 bases from V and 0 bases from J, leaving 6 bases between. The CDR3 is 14 amino acids. The covered CDR3 bases are TGTGCCAGCAGTTTAGCGGTCAGCTCCTACGAG. This translates into CASSLAVSSYE. The whole CDR3 sequence reads CASSLAVSSYEQYF.

Turning to this clone: The read finishes 3 residues shy of the CDR3 end, and the germline J gene is used to complete it. The chain couples TRBV18 to TRBJ2-7; 7 bases are shared with TRBD1. Germline V gives CDR1 KGHSH, CDR2 LQKENI. This CDR3 has 13 residues. The CDR3 region is CSITPKGAYEQYF. Partial CDR3 DNA: TGTTCCATCACGCCAAAGGGGGCATACGAG.

This clone was seen ten or more times. The read terminates 3 residues before the CDR3 end, so the remaining end is supplied by the germline J gene. The rearrangement links TRBV14 to TRBJ2-7; 8 bases are a match to TRBD1. Germline CDR1 and CDR2: SGHDN and FVKESK. The V segment lost 3 bases and the J segment 6 bases; nucleotides outside the gene matches: 7. The CDR3 contains 14 residues. The part of the CDR3 DNA that was read is TGTGCCAGCAGCCAGGCGACAGGGGATGCCGAG. Translating gives CASSQATGDAE. The whole CDR3 protein is CASSQATGDAEQYF.

About this clone: The missing CDR3 end, 3 residues past where the read stops, is filled in from the germline J gene. The V gene is TRBV30, the J gene TRBJ1-3; D is undetermined. Germline values: CDR1 GTSNPN, CDR2 SVGIG (reference sequence). V was trimmed by 0 bases and J by 2 bases, leaving 8 bases between them. This CDR3 is built from 14 residues. Partial CDR3 DNA: TGTGCCTGGAGTGTAGCGAAAACTGGAAACACC. This translates into CAWSVAKTGNT. The entire CDR3 protein reads CAWSVAKTGNTIYF.